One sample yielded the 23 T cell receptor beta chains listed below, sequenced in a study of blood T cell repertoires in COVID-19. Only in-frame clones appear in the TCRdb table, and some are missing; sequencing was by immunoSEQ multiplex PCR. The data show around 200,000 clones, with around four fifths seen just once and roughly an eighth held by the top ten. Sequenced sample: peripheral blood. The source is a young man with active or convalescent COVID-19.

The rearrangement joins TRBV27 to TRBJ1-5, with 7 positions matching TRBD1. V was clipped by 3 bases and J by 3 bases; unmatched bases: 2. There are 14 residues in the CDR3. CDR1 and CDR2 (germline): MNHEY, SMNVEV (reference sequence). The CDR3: CASSFDRDNQPQHF. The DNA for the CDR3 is TGTGCCAGCAGTTTCGACAGGGACAATCAGCCCCAGCATTTT.

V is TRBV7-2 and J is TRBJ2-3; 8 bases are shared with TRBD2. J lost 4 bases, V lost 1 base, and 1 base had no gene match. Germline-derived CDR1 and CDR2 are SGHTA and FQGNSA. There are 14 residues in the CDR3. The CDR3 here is CASSLEAGADTQYF. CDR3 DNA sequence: TGTGCCAGCAGCTTAGAAGCGGGGGCAGATACGCAGTATTTT.

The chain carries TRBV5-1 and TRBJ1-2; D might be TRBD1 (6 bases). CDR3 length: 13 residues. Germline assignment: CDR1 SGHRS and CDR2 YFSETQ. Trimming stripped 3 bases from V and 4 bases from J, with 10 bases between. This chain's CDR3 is CASSSGQPYGYTF. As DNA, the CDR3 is TGCGCCAGCAGCTCCGGACAGCCCTATGGCTACACCTTC.

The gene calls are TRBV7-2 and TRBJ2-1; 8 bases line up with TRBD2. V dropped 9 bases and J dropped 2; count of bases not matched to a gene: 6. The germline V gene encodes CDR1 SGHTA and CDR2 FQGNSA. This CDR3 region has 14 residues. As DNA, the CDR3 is TGTGCCAGTGGCGGGGGGAGCACCTACAATGAGCAGTTCTTC. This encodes CASGGGSTYNEQFF.

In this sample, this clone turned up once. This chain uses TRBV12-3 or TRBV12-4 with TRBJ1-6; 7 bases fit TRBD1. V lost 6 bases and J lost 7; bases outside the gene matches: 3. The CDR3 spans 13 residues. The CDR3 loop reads CASSRQGNSPLHF. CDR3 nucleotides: TGTGCCAGCAGCCGACAGGGAAATTCACCCCTCCACTTT.

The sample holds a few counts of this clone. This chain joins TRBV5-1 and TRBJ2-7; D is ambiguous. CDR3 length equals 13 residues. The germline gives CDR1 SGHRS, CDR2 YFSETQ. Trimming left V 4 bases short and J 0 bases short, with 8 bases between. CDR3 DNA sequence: TGCGCCAGCAGCCTTAAAATCTCCTACGAGCAGTACTTC. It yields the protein CASSLKISYEQYF.

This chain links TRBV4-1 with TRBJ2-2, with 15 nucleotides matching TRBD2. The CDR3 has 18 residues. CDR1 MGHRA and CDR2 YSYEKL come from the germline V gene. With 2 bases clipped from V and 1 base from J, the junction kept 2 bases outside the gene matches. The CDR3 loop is CASSQKGLAGGNTGELFF. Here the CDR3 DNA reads TGCGCCAGCAGCCAAAAGGGACTAGCGGGGGGGAACACCGGGGAGCTGTTTTTT.

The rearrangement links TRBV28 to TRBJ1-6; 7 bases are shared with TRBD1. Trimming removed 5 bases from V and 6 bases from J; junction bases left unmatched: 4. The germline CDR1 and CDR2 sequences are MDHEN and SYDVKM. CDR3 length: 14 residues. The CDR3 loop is CASSPGGVNSPLHF. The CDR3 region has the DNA TGTGCCAGCAGTCCAGGGGGAGTTAATTCACCCCTCCACTTT. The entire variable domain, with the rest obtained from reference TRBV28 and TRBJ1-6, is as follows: DVKVTQSSRYLVKRTGEKVFLECVQDMDHENMFWYRQDPGLGLRLIYFSYDVKMKEKGDIPEGYSVSREKKERFSLILESASTNQTSMYLCASSPGGVNSPLHFGNGTRLTVT.

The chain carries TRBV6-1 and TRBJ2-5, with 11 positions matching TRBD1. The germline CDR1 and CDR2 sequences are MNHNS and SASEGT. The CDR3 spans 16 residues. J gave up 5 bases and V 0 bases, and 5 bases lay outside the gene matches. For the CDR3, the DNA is TGTGCCAGCAGTGAAGCCCGGACAGGGGGCCTCGAGACCCAGTACTTC. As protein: CASSEARTGGLETQYF.

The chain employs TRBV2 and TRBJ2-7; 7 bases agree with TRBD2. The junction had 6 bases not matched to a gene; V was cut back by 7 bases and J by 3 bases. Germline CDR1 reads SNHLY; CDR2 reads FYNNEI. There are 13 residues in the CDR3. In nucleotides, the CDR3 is TGTGCCAGCACGTATAGGGAGGGCTACGAGCAGTACTTC. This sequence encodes CASTYREGYEQYF.

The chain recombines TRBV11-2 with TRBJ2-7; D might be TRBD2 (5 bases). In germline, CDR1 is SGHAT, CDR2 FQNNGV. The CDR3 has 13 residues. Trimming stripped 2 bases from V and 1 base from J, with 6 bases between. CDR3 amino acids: CASSLRRSYEQYF. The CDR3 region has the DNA TGTGCCAGCAGCTTAAGGAGGTCCTACGAGCAGTACTTC.

CDR3 coding DNA: TGCGCCAGCAGCTTGGCCGGGACAGGATCGGTAGAGTATGGCTACACCTTC. It specifies CASSLAGTGSVEYGYTF. V gene TRBV5-1 combines with J gene TRBJ1-2, with 8 bases aligning to TRBD1. This CDR3 is built from 17 residues. V was clipped by 0 bases and J by 5 bases; unmatched bases: 12. The germline CDR1 and CDR2 sequences are SGHRS and YFSETQ.

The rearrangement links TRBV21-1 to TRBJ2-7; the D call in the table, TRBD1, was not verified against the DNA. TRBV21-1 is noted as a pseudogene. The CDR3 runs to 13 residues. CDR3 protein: CASSKADRDEQYF. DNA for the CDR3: TGTGCCAGCAGCAAAGCCGACAGGGACGAGCAGTACTTC.

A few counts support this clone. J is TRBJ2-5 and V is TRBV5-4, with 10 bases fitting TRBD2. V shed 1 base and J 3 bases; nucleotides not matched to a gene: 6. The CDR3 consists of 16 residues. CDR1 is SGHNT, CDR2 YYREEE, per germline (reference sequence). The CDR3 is CASSLRTSGLKETQYF. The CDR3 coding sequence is TGTGCCAGCAGCTTGAGGACTAGCGGATTAAAAGAGACCCAGTACTTC.

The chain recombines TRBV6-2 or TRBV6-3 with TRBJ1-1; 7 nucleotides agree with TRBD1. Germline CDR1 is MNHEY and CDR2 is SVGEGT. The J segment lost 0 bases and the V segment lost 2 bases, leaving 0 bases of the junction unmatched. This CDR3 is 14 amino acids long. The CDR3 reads CASSYQGVNTEAFF. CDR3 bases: TGTGCCAGCAGTTACCAGGGGGTGAACACTGAAGCTTTCTTT.

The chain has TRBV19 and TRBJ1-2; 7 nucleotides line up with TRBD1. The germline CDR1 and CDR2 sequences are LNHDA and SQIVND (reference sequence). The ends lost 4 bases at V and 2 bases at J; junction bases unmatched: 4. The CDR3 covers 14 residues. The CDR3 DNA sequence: TGTGCCAGTAGTACCCAGACAGGGAACTATGGCTACACCTTC. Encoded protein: CASSTQTGNYGYTF.

The DNA of the CDR3 is TGTGCCAGCAGCCCTCGCGGGGCCACCTCTGGAAACACCATATATTTT. It codes for CASSPRGATSGNTIYF. The rearrangement links TRBV28 to TRBJ1-3; perhaps TRBD1 as D (5 bases). There are 16 residues in the CDR3. V was cut by 6 bases and J by 0 bases, with 15 bases left in between. Germline CDR1 is MDHEN and CDR2 is SYDVKM. Complete variable domain (other parts from reference TRBV28 and TRBJ1-3): DVKVTQSSRYLVKRTGEKVFLECVQDMDHENMFWYRQDPGLGLRLIYFSYDVKMKEKGDIPEGYSVSREKKERFSLILESASTNQTSMYLCASSPRGATSGNTIYFGEGSWLTVV.

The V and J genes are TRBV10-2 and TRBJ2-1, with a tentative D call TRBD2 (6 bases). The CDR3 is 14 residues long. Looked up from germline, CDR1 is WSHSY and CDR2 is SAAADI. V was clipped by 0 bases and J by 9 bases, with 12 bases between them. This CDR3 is CASSESSSGSEQFF. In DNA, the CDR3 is TGCGCCAGCAGTGAGTCAAGTAGCGGTAGTGAGCAGTTCTTC.

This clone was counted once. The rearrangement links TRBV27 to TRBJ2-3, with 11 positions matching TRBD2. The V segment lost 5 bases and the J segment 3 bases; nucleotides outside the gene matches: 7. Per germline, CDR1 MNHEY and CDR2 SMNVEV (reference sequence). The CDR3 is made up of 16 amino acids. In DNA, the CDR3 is TGTGCCAGCAGTGTCCTTAGCGGGGGGGATACAGATACGCAGTATTTT. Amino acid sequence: CASSVLSGGDTDTQYF.

The CDR3 DNA sequence: TGTGCCAGCAGTTTAAGACTAGCGGGAAGGGATACGCAGTATTTT. Protein: CASSLRLAGRDTQYF. V usage is TRBV6-5 and J usage is TRBJ2-3; TRBD2 matches at 11 bases. The CDR3 is 15 residues long. Trimming at V came to 4 bases and at J to 6 bases, leaving 6 bases not matched to a gene. Germline V gene lookup returns CDR1 MNHEY and CDR2 SVGAGI.

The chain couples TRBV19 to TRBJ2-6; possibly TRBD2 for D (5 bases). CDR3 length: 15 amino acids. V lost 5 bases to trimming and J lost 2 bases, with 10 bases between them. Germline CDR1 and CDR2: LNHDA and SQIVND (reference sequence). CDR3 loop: CASSVRRTGANVLTF. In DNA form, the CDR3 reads TGTGCCAGTAGTGTCAGGAGGACTGGGGCCAACGTCCTGACTTTC.

The CDR3 sequence is CASSRPDGRASSYEQYF. The CDR3 DNA follows: TGTGCCAGCAGCCGCCCGGACGGGAGGGCTAGCTCCTACGAGCAGTACTTC. The genes are TRBV5-8 and TRBJ2-7; 8 positions agree with TRBD2. Germline V gene data show CDR1 as SGHTS and CDR2 as YDEGEE. The CDR3 extends over 17 amino acids. The junction had 12 bases not matched to a gene; V was cut back by 4 bases and J by 0 bases.

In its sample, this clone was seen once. CDR3 coding DNA: TGTGCCAGCAGCTACCGACTAGCAGATACGCAGTATTTT. Translation: CASSYRLADTQYF. The V and J genes are TRBV11-3 and TRBJ2-3; maybe TRBD2 (6 bases). Trimming shortened V by 4 bases and J by 4 bases, and 9 bases separated the two germline ends. The CDR3 has 13 amino acids. CDR1 is SGHNT and CDR2 is YENEEA in the germline V gene.